These 27 T cell receptor beta chains came from one sample sequenced in a study of Tregs in tolerant kidney transplant recipients. Produced via immunoSEQ multiplex PCR; TCRdb's table is partial and in-frame only. The sample records some 68,000 clones, roughly 84% being singletons. Material: CD4+ T cells from blood. The receptors come from a human donor in good health.

This rearrangement joins TRBV5-1 to TRBJ2-2; 7 bases match TRBD1. Trimming took 2 bases from V and 5 from J; bases not matched to a gene: 3. Germline V lookup: CDR1 SGHRS, CDR2 YFSETQ. The CDR3 loop spans 14 amino acids. Here the CDR3 DNA reads TGCGCCAGCAGCTTCACAGGGGCGACCGGGGAGCTGTTTTTT. Translating it yields CASSFTGATGELFF.

The chain links TRBV19 to TRBJ2-6; 8 nucleotides match TRBD2. Germline V CDR1 and CDR2: LNHDA, SQIVND (reference sequence). J gave up 3 bases and V 6 bases, and 4 bases lay outside the gene matches. This CDR3 has 15 amino acids. The chain's CDR3 is CASRIGGDGANVLTF. CDR3 bases: TGTGCCAGTAGGATCGGGGGGGATGGGGCCAACGTCCTGACTTTC.

The sample holds one count of this clone. This chain links TRBV4-3 with TRBJ1-2; D gene ambiguous. The germline CDR1 and CDR2 sequences are LGHNA and YSLEER. The CDR3 contains 13 residues. Trimming shortened V by 3 bases and J by 8 bases, and 13 bases separated the two germline ends. Written as DNA, the CDR3 is TGCGCCAGCAGCCACTCGGCCAATCTGGGCTACACCTTC. Translating it yields CASSHSANLGYTF.

This clone is a singleton in its sample. V usage is TRBV18 and J usage is TRBJ1-2, with 8 bases that match TRBD1. V shed 3 bases and J 0 bases; nucleotides not matched to a gene: 3. Per the germline V gene, CDR1 is KGHSH and CDR2 is LQKENI. The CDR3 sequence is 15 residues long. The CDR3 here is CASSPQGQANYGYTF. CDR3 DNA: TGTGCCAGCTCACCCCAGGGACAGGCTAACTATGGCTACACCTTC. The variable domain in full, completed from reference TRBV18 and TRBJ1-2, reads NAGVMQNPRHLVRRRGQEARLRCSPMKGHSHVYWYRQLPEEGLKFMVYLQKENIIDESGMPKERFSAEFPKEGPSILRIQQVVRGDSAAYFCASSPQGQANYGYTFGSGTRLTVV.

This chain connects TRBV7-2 to TRBJ2-1; 11 bases map to TRBD2. The germline CDR1 and CDR2 sequences are SGHTA and FQGNSA. After removal of 1 base from V and 7 bases from J, the junction contained 6 bases not matched to a gene. This CDR3 comprises 16 residues. This CDR3 reads CASSLDMASGRNEQFF. The DNA for the CDR3 is TGTGCCAGCAGCTTAGATATGGCTAGCGGGAGGAATGAGCAGTTCTTC.

This chain uses TRBV18 with TRBJ2-5; D not resolved. Trimming left V 3 bases short and J 4 bases short, with 18 bases between. CDR1 is KGHSH, CDR2 LQKENI, per germline. The length of the CDR3 is 16 residues. DNA of the CDR3: TGTGCCAGCTCACCCAATGCTGCCCAGCGCGGAGAGACCCAGTACTTC. The encoded protein is CASSPNAAQRGETQYF.

The rearrangement uses TRBV5-1 and TRBJ2-5; 13 bases match TRBD2. CDR1 SGHRS and CDR2 YFSETQ come from the germline V gene. This CDR3 spans 16 amino acids. V was pared by 4 bases and J by 5 bases, with 8 bases of the junction left unmatched. The CDR3 bases are TGCGCCAGCAGCCCCGGGACTAGCGGGAATGTGGAGACCCAGTACTTC. Amino acid sequence: CASSPGTSGNVETQYF.

The sample holds one count of this clone. The chain employs TRBV15 and TRBJ2-7; 9 bases line up with TRBD1. V lost 0 bases to trimming and J lost 3 bases; unmatched junction nucleotides: 9. The CDR3 length is 17 residues. The germline CDR1 and CDR2 sequences are LNHNV and YYDKDF (reference sequence). The CDR3 bases are TGTGCCACCAGCAGAGATTGGGGACAGGGTCTTTTCTACGAGCAGTACTTC. Protein: CATSRDWGQGLFYEQYF.

This clone was seen once. This rearrangement joins TRBV2 to TRBJ2-1; D call uncertain. V dropped 7 bases and J dropped 4 bases, with 14 bases sitting between them. The CDR3 consists of 14 residues. Germline assignment: CDR1 SNHLY and CDR2 FYNNEI. The CDR3 is CASNDFREYNEQFF. The CDR3 nucleotides read TGTGCCAGCAATGATTTTAGGGAATACAATGAGCAGTTCTTC. Full variable domain (remainder filled in from reference TRBV2 and TRBJ2-1): EPEVTQTPSHQVTQMGQEVILRCVPISNHLYFYWYRQILGQKVEFLVSFYNNEISEKSEIFDDQFSVERPDGSNFTLKIRSTKLEDSAMYFCASNDFREYNEQFFGPGTRLTVL.

The rearrangement links TRBV19 to TRBJ2-5; either TRBD1 or TRBD2 may fit D (7 bases each). V dropped 1 base and J dropped 2 bases, with 14 bases sitting between them. CDR3 length: 16 amino acids. Germline V gene lookup returns CDR1 LNHDA and CDR2 SQIVND (reference sequence). This chain's CDR3 is CASSIGGGQSQETQYF. The CDR3 region has the DNA TGTGCCAGTAGTATAGGGGGGGGACAGTCACAAGAGACCCAGTACTTC.

The chain combines TRBV2 with TRBJ1-2, with a possible D match to TRBD1 (5 bases). The CDR3 runs to 11 residues. The V end was cut by 7 bases, the J end by 4 bases, with 7 bases between. The V gene's germline CDR1 is SNHLY and CDR2 FYNNEI. This chain's CDR3 is CASIRAYGYTF. CDR3 sequence (DNA): TGTGCCAGCATCAGGGCCTATGGCTACACCTTC.

The V and J genes are TRBV28 and TRBJ1-2; TRBD1 is a possible D gene (6 bases). Germline V lookup: CDR1 MDHEN, CDR2 SYDVKM. Deletions cut 4 bases from V and 6 bases from J, with 15 bases between. CDR3 length: 14 residues. The CDR3 sequence: CASSSIQGRDGYTF. The CDR3 DNA is TGTGCCAGCAGTTCCATACAGGGAAGGGATGGCTACACCTTC.

The gene calls are TRBV7-2 and TRBJ2-3; tentatively, D is TRBD1 or TRBD2 (7 bases each). This CDR3 is 18 amino acids long. V lost 3 bases to trimming and J lost 3 bases, with 22 bases between them. Germline V gene sequence: CDR1 SGHTA, CDR2 FQGNSA. The CDR3 region is CASSFANGGGGWTDTQYF. The CDR3 DNA reads TGTGCCAGCAGCTTCGCCAACGGGGGAGGGGGCTGGACAGATACGCAGTATTTT.

This chain joins TRBV27 and TRBJ2-7; D perhaps matches TRBD1 (7 bases). The germline gives CDR1 MNHEY, CDR2 SMNVEV (reference sequence). The V and J ends lost 6 bases and 5 bases respectively, with 23 bases between them. The CDR3 sequence is 16 residues long. The chain's CDR3 is CASSSPGAGGRNEQYF. CDR3 DNA sequence: TGTGCCAGCAGCTCCCCGGGGGCAGGGGGTAGGAACGAGCAGTACTTC.

The chain is built from TRBV10-3 and TRBJ2-7; TRBD2 matches at 11 bases. The length of the CDR3 is 15 residues. Germline values: CDR1 ENHRY, CDR2 SYGVKD. Trimming at V came to 6 bases and at J to 3 bases, leaving 7 bases not matched to a gene. CDR3 in amino acids: CAIRPSGGHFYEQYF. The CDR3 DNA is TGTGCCATCAGACCTAGCGGGGGGCACTTCTACGAGCAGTACTTC.

This clone was seen just once. The chain has TRBV11-2 and TRBJ2-1; 9 bases map to TRBD2. The CDR3 is made up of 15 amino acids. CDR1 and CDR2 from the germline V gene are SGHAT and FQNNGV. Trimming removed 5 bases from V and 0 bases from J; junction bases left unmatched: 2. The CDR3 reads CASSRSGSSYNEQFF. The CDR3 coding sequence is TGTGCCAGCAGCCGTAGCGGGAGCTCCTACAATGAGCAGTTCTTC.

This chain links TRBV5-1 with TRBJ1-4; D might be TRBD1 (5 bases). There are 15 residues in the CDR3. Germline CDR1 reads SGHRS; CDR2 reads YFSETQ. The V end lost 6 bases, the J end lost 5 bases, and 17 bases lay between the germline ends. The CDR3 bases are TGCGCCAGCACATACAACAGGCTCGAGAATGAAAAACTGTTTTTT. As protein: CASTYNRLENEKLFF.

The V and J genes are TRBV2 and TRBJ2-3; 7 bases line up with TRBD2. The CDR3 length is 16 residues. V lost 2 bases, J lost 1 base, and 6 bases stayed unmatched. From germline, CDR1 is SNHLY and CDR2 FYNNEI. The CDR3 is CASSEQAGPGTDTQYF. The DNA for the CDR3 is TGTGCCAGCAGTGAACAAGCGGGACCCGGCACAGATACGCAGTATTTT.

J is TRBJ2-5 and V is TRBV5-1; D uncertain. TRBJ2-7 matches the DNA end more closely, so the J call is doubtful. CDR1 is SGHRS, CDR2 YFSETQ, per germline. The CDR3 consists of 14 residues. The DNA for the CDR3 is TGCGCCAGCAGCTTGGCCTTGTTGGGGTACGAGCAGTACTTC. Translating it yields CASSLALLGYEQYF.

The CDR3 loop is CASSFFRGLTTEAFF. DNA of the CDR3: TGTGCCAGCAGCTTTTTCAGGGGGCTCACCACTGAAGCTTTCTTT. The rearrangement links TRBV5-4 to TRBJ1-1, with 8 nucleotides matching TRBD1. The CDR3 spans 15 residues. After removal of 2 bases from V and 4 bases from J, the junction contained 7 bases not matched to a gene. Per the germline V gene, CDR1 is SGHNT and CDR2 is YYREEE (reference sequence).

The chain has TRBV6-6 and TRBJ1-2; 9 positions match TRBD1. The length of the CDR3 is 13 residues. Germline values: CDR1 MNHNY, CDR2 SVGAGI (reference sequence). J lost 7 bases, V lost 5 bases, and 5 bases had no gene match. The CDR3: CASSPGQGRGYTF. CDR3 nucleotide sequence: TGTGCCAGCAGTCCGGGACAGGGTCGTGGCTACACCTTC.

This chain uses TRBV7-6 with TRBJ1-1; TRBD1 aligns across 10 bases. Germline V lookup: CDR1 SGHVS, CDR2 FNYEAQ. This CDR3 is built from 14 residues. After removal of 1 base from V and 11 bases from J, the junction contained 7 bases not matched to a gene. Here the CDR3 reads CASSLGGQGVEAFF. CDR3 DNA sequence: TGTGCCAGCAGCTTAGGAGGACAGGGGGTTGAGGCTTTCTTT.

V gene TRBV5-4 combines with J gene TRBJ1-1; possibly TRBD1 for D (5 bases). This CDR3 spans 15 amino acids. Trimming cost V 4 bases and J 3 bases, with 16 bases left between them. Germline CDR1 SGHNT, CDR2 YYREEE (reference sequence). The CDR3 DNA reads as TGTGCCAGCAGCGAGAAAGAGGGGTCGTACACTGAAGCTTTCTTT. Amino acid sequence: CASSEKEGSYTEAFF.

The chain carries TRBV7-2 and TRBJ2-7; a weak D match, TRBD2 (7 bases). CDR3 length: 15 residues. Trimming took off 5 bases at V and 0 bases at J, with 14 bases between the two ends. Germline CDR1 and CDR2: SGHTA and FQGNSA. CDR3 coding DNA: TGTGCCAGCAGCCGAGCGGCGGGGGCCTCCTACGAGCAGTACTTC. Protein: CASSRAAGASYEQYF.

V is TRBV10-3 and J is TRBJ2-2, with D possibly TRBD2 on 5 matching bases. Germline assignment: CDR1 ENHRY and CDR2 SYGVKD. CDR3 length: 14 amino acids. Between the trimmed V and J ends, which lost 10 bases and 1 base, there was a span of 13 bases. CDR3: CATLPRGNTGELFF. CDR3 nucleotide sequence: TGTGCCACCTTACCCCGGGGGAACACCGGGGAGCTGTTTTTT.

The V gene is TRBV7-9, the J gene TRBJ1-5; maybe TRBD1 (6 bases). The V end lost 4 bases, the J end lost 9 bases, and 10 bases lay between the germline ends. The germline V gene has CDR1 SEHNR and CDR2 FQNEAQ (reference sequence). The CDR3 spans 12 residues. The CDR3 bases are TGTGCCAGCAGCTCCGGGACACGGCCCCAGCATTTT. Translating it yields CASSSGTRPQHF. The full variable domain, rest sourced from reference TRBV7-9 and TRBJ1-5, is DTGVSQNPRHKITKRGQNVTFRCDPISEHNRLYWYRQTLGQGPEFLTYFQNEAQLEKSRLLSDRFSAERPKGSFSTLEIQRTEQGDSAMYLCASSSGTRPQHFGDGTRLSIL.

The chain carries TRBV30 and TRBJ2-3; tentatively, D is TRBD2 (6 bases). The CDR3 loop spans 15 amino acids. Trimming removed 0 bases at V and 2 bases at J, with 12 bases between. Germline-derived CDR1 and CDR2 are GTSNPN and SVGIG (reference sequence). The CDR3 loop is CAWSVQGGITDTQYF. The CDR3 nucleotides read TGTGCCTGGAGTGTACAAGGAGGGATCACAGATACGCAGTATTTT.